This TCR beta chain was identified during a study of post-analysis software for immune sequencing data. Prepared libraries of TCR beta cDNA carried unique molecular identifiers. TCRdb used MiXCR to reprocess the PCR reads, holding one entry per CDR3 protein. The sample includes under 900,000 distinct CDR3 sequences, approximately 53% seen only once; the top ten take approximately 4.5%. The length of the CDR3 is 16 residues. The ends lost 3 bases at V and 3 bases at J; junction bases unmatched: 4. In germline, CDR1 is SGDLS, CDR2 YYNGEE. Study-wide points: Versus controls, multiple sclerosis patients showed significantly lower diversity (normalized Chao1). A handful of TRBV segments appeared more often in patients than in controls, and TRBV5-6, TRBV5-1 and TRBV20-1 were among these. Same-batch preparations were strongly co-clustered by F measure.

With respect to this clonotype: Its antigen is unknown.

The specimen was blood. This chain joins TRBV9 and TRBJ2-1; the match to TRBD2 covers 12 bases. The sequence was obtained from a girl between 5 and 17 years old with multiple sclerosis. CDR3 sequence: CASSETSGGYYNEQFF. Here the CDR3 DNA reads TGTGCCAGCAGCGAGACTAGCGGGGGATACTACAATGAGCAGTTCTTC.